These 22 T cell receptor beta chains were sequenced from one sample in a study of blood T cell repertoires in COVID-19. Only in-frame clones appear in the TCRdb table, and some are missing; sequencing was by immunoSEQ multiplex PCR. The sample consists of hundreds of thousands of clones, around nine tenths of them appearing once. The source material was peripheral blood. These receptors originate from a woman between 65 and 79 years old with COVID-19, enrolled during active disease.

This chain links TRBV28 with TRBJ1-2; the D is unclear. The CDR3 spans 16 residues. V lost 2 bases and J 4 bases, leaving 17 bases between the germline ends. The germline gives CDR1 MDHEN, CDR2 SYDVKM. This CDR3 reads CASSLRVEQTLYGYTF. The CDR3, as DNA: TGTGCCAGCAGTTTAAGAGTAGAACAGACCCTCTATGGCTACACCTTC.

The chain couples TRBV9 to TRBJ2-3, with 9 bases matching TRBD2. With V trimmed by 3 bases and J by 2 bases, 7 bases remained unmatched. The V gene's germline CDR1 is SGDLS and CDR2 YYNGEE. The CDR3 spans 16 residues. CDR3 nucleotide sequence: TGTGCCAGCAGCGCCCGAGCGGGGGGCCTCACAGATACGCAGTATTTT. Translating it yields CASSARAGGLTDTQYF.

This chain links TRBV6-6 with TRBJ1-4, with 11 positions matching TRBD1. The CDR3 consists of 17 residues. In germline, CDR1 is MNHNY, CDR2 SVGAGI (reference sequence). The junction had 5 bases not matched to a gene; V was cut back by 5 bases and J by 0 bases. This CDR3 is CASSHGQGAPTNEKLFF. CDR3 nucleotides: TGTGCCAGCAGTCACGGACAGGGGGCGCCAACTAATGAAAAACTGTTTTTT.

CDR3 sequence (DNA): TGTGCCTGGAACAGGGGGATCGATTCACCCCTCCACTTT. It translates to CAWNRGIDSPLHF. The V and J genes are TRBV30 and TRBJ1-6, with 8 bases aligning to TRBD1. CDR1 is GTSNPN, CDR2 SVGIG, per germline (reference sequence). There are 13 residues in the CDR3. With 4 bases clipped from V and 8 bases from J, the junction kept 4 bases outside the gene matches. Full variable domain (outside the CDR3, taken from reference TRBV30 and TRBJ1-6): SQTIHQWPATLVQPVGSPLSLECTVEGTSNPNLYWYRQAAGRGLQLLFYSVGIGQISSEVPQNLSASRPQDRQFILSSKKLLLSDSGFYLCAWNRGIDSPLHFGNGTRLTVT.

The chain links TRBV12-3 or TRBV12-4 to TRBJ2-5, with a possible D match to TRBD1 (7 bases). V was trimmed by 6 bases and J by 5 bases, leaving 13 bases between them. The CDR3 spans 13 residues. The CDR3 spells CASREQGRETQYF. The CDR3 DNA sequence: TGTGCCAGCAGGGAACAGGGGAGGGAGACCCAGTACTTC.

This rearrangement joins TRBV3-1 (or the pseudogene TRBV3-2) to TRBJ1-5; no clear D. This CDR3 contains 13 residues. Between the trimmed V and J ends, which lost 1 base and 6 bases, there was a span of 7 bases. The germline V gene has CDR1 LGHDT and CDR2 YNNKEL (reference sequence). The CDR3 is CASSQAGFQPQHF. Here the CDR3 DNA reads TGTGCCAGCAGCCAAGCCGGGTTTCAGCCCCAGCATTTT.

This chain uses TRBV6-2 or TRBV6-3 with TRBJ1-1; 7 bases agree with TRBD1. Germline trimming cut 2 bases from V and 0 bases from J; bases unmatched to any gene: 6. Germline-derived CDR1 and CDR2 are MNHEY and SVGEGT. The CDR3 is 16 residues long. The CDR3 DNA is TGTGCCAGCAGTTACCCAATAACAGGGGTGAACACTGAAGCTTTCTTT. Residues: CASSYPITGVNTEAFF.

V and J are TRBV27 and TRBJ2-5; possibly TRBD2 for D (6 bases). Germline V gene lookup returns CDR1 MNHEY and CDR2 SMNVEV (reference sequence). The CDR3 extends over 14 amino acids. V lost 5 bases, J lost 2 bases, and 12 bases lay in between. CDR3 coding DNA: TGTGCCAGCAGTAAGACGGGGGATCAAGAGACCCAGTACTTC. Amino acids: CASSKTGDQETQYF.

The chain links TRBV5-5 to TRBJ1-2; D not resolved. The CDR3 length is 14 residues. Deletions cut 3 bases from V and 1 base from J, with 10 bases between. Germline V gene lookup returns CDR1 SGHKS and CDR2 YYEKEE (reference sequence). The DNA for the CDR3 is TGTGCCAGCAGCTCCTATCGGGGTAACTATGGCTACACCTTC. Encoded protein: CASSSYRGNYGYTF.

This clone appeared a few times. This sequence joins TRBV5-4 and TRBJ2-6; D call uncertain. The V and J ends lost 4 bases and 1 base respectively, with 12 bases between them. This CDR3 contains 16 residues. CDR1 and CDR2 from the germline V gene are SGHNT and YYREEE (reference sequence). The CDR3 protein is CASSTVAQSGANVLTF. For the CDR3, the DNA is TGTGCCAGCAGCACCGTGGCCCAGTCTGGGGCCAACGTCCTGACTTTC.

The CDR3, as DNA: TGTGCCAGCAGCTTAGGCCCGGCGGGCTATGGCTACACCTTC. Encoded protein: CASSLGPAGYGYTF. V gene TRBV7-2 combines with J gene TRBJ1-2; D gene uncertain. V was clipped by 1 base and J by 4 bases, with 10 bases between them. CDR3 size: 14 residues. Looked up from germline, CDR1 is SGHTA and CDR2 is FQGNSA.

The chain joins TRBV5-6 to TRBJ1-5, with D possibly being TRBD1 (5 bases). V lost 4 bases to trimming and J lost 4 bases, with 15 bases between them. Germline values: CDR1 SGHDT, CDR2 YYEEEE. This CDR3 contains 15 residues. The CDR3 nucleotides read TGTGCCAGCAGCCGAGGACACGAAAGGAATCAGCCCCAGCATTTT. It encodes CASSRGHERNQPQHF.

The CDR3 region has the DNA TGTGCCAGCAGCGTCCGAACTAGCACAGATACGCAGTATTTT. It specifies CASSVRTSTDTQYF. The chain couples TRBV9 to TRBJ2-3; D call uncertain. V was shortened by 2 bases and J by 0 bases, with 7 bases between the two germline ends. Germline-derived CDR1 and CDR2 are SGDLS and YYNGEE. This CDR3 spans 14 amino acids.

The rearrangement joins TRBV23-1 to TRBJ1-5; 8 bases are a match to TRBD1. TRBV23-1 has ORF status, its function being uncertain. The CDR3 has 17 residues. The V and J ends lost 7 bases and 0 bases, in that order; junction bases with no gene match: 11. The CDR3 region has the DNA TGCGCCAGCACCAGACAGGGGAGGACATATAGCAATCAGCCCCAGCATTTT. Translated, it gives CASTRQGRTYSNQPQHF.

The chain employs TRBV6-2 or TRBV6-3 and TRBJ1-1; TRBD1 matches at 7 bases. The CDR3 covers 17 residues. Germline CDR1 MNHEY, CDR2 SVGEGT. Germline trimming cut 2 bases from V and 3 bases from J; bases unmatched to any gene: 12. The CDR3 region has the DNA TGTGCCAGCAGTTACCTGGACAGGTCCTGGGGTTACACTGAAGCTTTCTTT. Translation: CASSYLDRSWGYTEAFF.

The J gene is TRBJ2-5, the V gene TRBV5-1; 7 bases fit TRBD1. The CDR3 covers 15 residues. Germline trimming cut 4 bases from V and 5 bases from J; bases unmatched to any gene: 11. The germline CDR1 and CDR2 sequences are SGHRS and YFSETQ. DNA of the CDR3: TGCGCCAGCAGCACCCGACAGGGTAGTTGGGAGACCCAGTACTTC. This codes for CASSTRQGSWETQYF.

The chain employs TRBV7-9 and TRBJ1-5, with 8 positions matching TRBD1. The J segment lost 2 bases and the V segment lost 2 bases, leaving 11 bases of the junction unmatched. The CDR3 sequence is 18 residues long. Germline V gene data show CDR1 as SEHNR and CDR2 as FQNEAQ (reference sequence). The CDR3 DNA reads as TGTGCCAGCAGCTTAATTAAGTCGACAGGGGTGGGCAATCAGCCCCAGCATTTT. It translates to CASSLIKSTGVGNQPQHF.

V gene TRBV24-1 combines with J gene TRBJ2-3; 13 bases match TRBD2. The CDR3 covers 17 residues. Germline V lookup: CDR1 KGHDR, CDR2 SFDVKD. Germline trimming cut 4 bases from V and 3 bases from J; bases unmatched to any gene: 6. This chain's CDR3 is CATSDPRLAGGTDTQYF. The DNA of the CDR3 is TGTGCCACCAGTGACCCGAGACTAGCGGGGGGTACAGATACGCAGTATTTT.

V is TRBV19 and J is TRBJ2-7; 8 bases match TRBD1. The germline CDR1 and CDR2 sequences are LNHDA and SQIVND (reference sequence). The ends lost 3 bases at V and 5 bases at J; junction bases unmatched: 9. The CDR3 runs 15 residues. The DNA for the CDR3 is TGTGCCAGTAGTATGCCACGCAGGGGGCTTGACGAGCAGTACTTC. Translation gives CASSMPRRGLDEQYF.

The count of this clone is one. The chain has TRBV7-2 and TRBJ2-7, with TRBD1 identical over 7 bases. CDR3 size: 14 residues. Germline CDR1 is SGHTA and CDR2 is FQGNSA. Trimming at V came to 5 bases and at J to 2 bases, leaving 6 bases not matched to a gene. The CDR3 sequence is CASSPPGQAYEQYF. CDR3 DNA sequence: TGTGCCAGCAGCCCCCCCGGACAGGCCTACGAGCAGTACTTC. Together with reference TRBV7-2 and TRBJ2-7, the CDR3 gives the full variable domain: GAGVSQSPSNKVTEKGKDVELRCDPISGHTALYWYRQSLGQGLEFLIYFQGNSAPDKSGLPSDRFSAERTGGSVSTLTIQRTQQEDSAVYLCASSPPGQAYEQYFGPGTRLTVT.

The J gene is TRBJ2-1, the V gene TRBV7-8, with D possibly being TRBD2 (7 bases). This CDR3 region has 15 residues. Germline V gene sequence: CDR1 SGHVS, CDR2 FQNEAQ. Trimming took off 5 bases at V and 2 bases at J, with 13 bases between the two ends. The CDR3 bases are TGTGCCAGCAGCCCCCGGGGGGCCCCCTACAATGAGCAGTTCTTC. It is translated as CASSPRGAPYNEQFF.

This chain links TRBV4-2 with TRBJ2-7, with D perhaps matching TRBD2 (6 bases). Germline V gene sequence: CDR1 LGHNA, CDR2 YNFKEQ. The CDR3 spans 15 residues. Trimming shortened V by 4 bases and J by 3 bases, and 16 bases separated the two germline ends. The CDR3 bases are TGTGCCAGCAGCCTACCGGCGCTAGCGTGCTACGAGCAGTACTTC. This codes for CASSLPALACYEQYF.